This T cell receptor beta chain was sequenced during a study of blood T cell repertoires in COVID-19. Study-level background: Samples of COVID-19 (acute and convalescent) were obtained from the United States, Italy and Spain. PBMCs, B-cell-depleted T cells, or T cells provided the cDNA or gDNA that made up the material.

Under the authors' procedure: For nucleated cells, counts were estimated from reference gene primer amplification. Here immunoSEQ multiplex PCR was the method, and the copy in TCRdb shows in-frame clones only, minus some. Clone size and V and J calls were adopted from that table, with D and trimming inferred from the DNA. The sample records more than 65,000 clones, around 90% being singletons. This CDR3 is 14 amino acids long. The V gene's germline CDR1 is LGHNA and CDR2 YSLEER. The trim removed 5 bases at V and 5 bases at J, leaving 6 bases unmatched. This TCR was sampled from a woman between 45 and 65 years old with acute or convalescent COVID-19. The J gene is TRBJ2-7, the V gene TRBV4-3; 10 bases match TRBD1. The sequencing sample was made of peripheral blood. The CDR3 protein is CASSVRTGGDEQYF. Here the CDR3 DNA reads TGCGCCAGCAGCGTTAGGACAGGGGGGGACGAGCAGTACTTC.